The source of this T cell receptor beta chain is a study of T cell changes during pregnancy in multiple sclerosis (dated by TCRdb to between 2018 and 2020). Regarding the complete study: Changes in the T cell repertoire over the course of pregnancy were examined in this study in women with multiple sclerosis.

Library construction relied on the immunoSEQ multiplex PCR assay. This is the immuneACCESS table as TCRdb keeps it, with only in-frame sequences that have V and J called. A part of the clones is gone; compared with another copy, unresolved V genes explain less than half, and the rest is unexplained. In this sample the table shows about 73,000 clones, about 92% of which occur a single time. Of the sample, 2.5% to 3.5% falls within the top ten clones. Concerning this clone itself: The target of this receptor is not known. There are no base qualities to consult, and no much larger clone falls within one base.

The sequence was collected from a female donor in good health, enrolled as a control in a pregnancy study. The input for sequencing was peripheral blood, taken in the third trimester of pregnancy.

The sequenced DNA: TGTGCCAGCAGTGAAACAGGGGTTGAGACCCAGTACTTC. This is translated as CASSETGVETQYF. The rearranged segments are TRBV6-1 and TRBJ2-5, with 7 middle bases fitting TRBD1. Looking up the germline V gene yields CDR1 MNHNS and CDR2 SASEGT. The germline V and J ends show losses of 2 bases and 5 bases respectively, and no gene match explains 2 bases of the junction. The CDR3 has 13 amino acids, counting the end cysteine and phenylalanine. The CDR3 DNA has 39 bases and is translated from base 1.